This T cell receptor (beta chain) was sequenced for a study of T cell responses to AZD1222 COVID-19 vaccine. The study, taken as a whole, reports: A mostly white British donor set with more females was recruited, and clonal diversity was possibly underestimated.

V lost 1 base, J lost 5 bases, and 12 bases lay in between. Germline lookup yields CDR1 SGHRS and CDR2 YFSETQ. The CDR3 consists of 14 residues. TCRdb keeps only in-frame clones here, not all; method: immunoSEQ multiplex PCR. The sample carries 95,000 to 150,000 clones, almost 95% recorded once. About this clone: Its antigen is undetermined.

The rearrangement links TRBV5-1 to TRBJ1-1; D ambiguous. Sequenced here: peripheral blood, sampled on day 0 of AZD1222 vaccination. This TCR came from an adult in good health. Written as DNA, the CDR3 is TGCGCCAGCAGCTTGAGGCAGGCGGGGACTGAAGCTTTCTTT. It yields the protein CASSLRQAGTEAFF.